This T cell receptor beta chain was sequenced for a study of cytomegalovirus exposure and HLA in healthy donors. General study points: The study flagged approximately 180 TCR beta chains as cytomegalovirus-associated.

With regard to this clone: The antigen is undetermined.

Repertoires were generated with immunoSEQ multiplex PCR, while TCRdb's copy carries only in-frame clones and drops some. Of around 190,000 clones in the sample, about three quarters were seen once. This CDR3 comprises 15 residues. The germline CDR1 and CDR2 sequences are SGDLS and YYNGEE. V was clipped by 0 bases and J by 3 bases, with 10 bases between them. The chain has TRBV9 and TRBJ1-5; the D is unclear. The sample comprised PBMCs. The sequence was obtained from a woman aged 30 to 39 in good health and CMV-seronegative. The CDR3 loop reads CASSVGAFDNQPQHF. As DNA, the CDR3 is TGTGCCAGCAGCGTAGGGGCATTTGACAATCAGCCCCAGCATTTT.